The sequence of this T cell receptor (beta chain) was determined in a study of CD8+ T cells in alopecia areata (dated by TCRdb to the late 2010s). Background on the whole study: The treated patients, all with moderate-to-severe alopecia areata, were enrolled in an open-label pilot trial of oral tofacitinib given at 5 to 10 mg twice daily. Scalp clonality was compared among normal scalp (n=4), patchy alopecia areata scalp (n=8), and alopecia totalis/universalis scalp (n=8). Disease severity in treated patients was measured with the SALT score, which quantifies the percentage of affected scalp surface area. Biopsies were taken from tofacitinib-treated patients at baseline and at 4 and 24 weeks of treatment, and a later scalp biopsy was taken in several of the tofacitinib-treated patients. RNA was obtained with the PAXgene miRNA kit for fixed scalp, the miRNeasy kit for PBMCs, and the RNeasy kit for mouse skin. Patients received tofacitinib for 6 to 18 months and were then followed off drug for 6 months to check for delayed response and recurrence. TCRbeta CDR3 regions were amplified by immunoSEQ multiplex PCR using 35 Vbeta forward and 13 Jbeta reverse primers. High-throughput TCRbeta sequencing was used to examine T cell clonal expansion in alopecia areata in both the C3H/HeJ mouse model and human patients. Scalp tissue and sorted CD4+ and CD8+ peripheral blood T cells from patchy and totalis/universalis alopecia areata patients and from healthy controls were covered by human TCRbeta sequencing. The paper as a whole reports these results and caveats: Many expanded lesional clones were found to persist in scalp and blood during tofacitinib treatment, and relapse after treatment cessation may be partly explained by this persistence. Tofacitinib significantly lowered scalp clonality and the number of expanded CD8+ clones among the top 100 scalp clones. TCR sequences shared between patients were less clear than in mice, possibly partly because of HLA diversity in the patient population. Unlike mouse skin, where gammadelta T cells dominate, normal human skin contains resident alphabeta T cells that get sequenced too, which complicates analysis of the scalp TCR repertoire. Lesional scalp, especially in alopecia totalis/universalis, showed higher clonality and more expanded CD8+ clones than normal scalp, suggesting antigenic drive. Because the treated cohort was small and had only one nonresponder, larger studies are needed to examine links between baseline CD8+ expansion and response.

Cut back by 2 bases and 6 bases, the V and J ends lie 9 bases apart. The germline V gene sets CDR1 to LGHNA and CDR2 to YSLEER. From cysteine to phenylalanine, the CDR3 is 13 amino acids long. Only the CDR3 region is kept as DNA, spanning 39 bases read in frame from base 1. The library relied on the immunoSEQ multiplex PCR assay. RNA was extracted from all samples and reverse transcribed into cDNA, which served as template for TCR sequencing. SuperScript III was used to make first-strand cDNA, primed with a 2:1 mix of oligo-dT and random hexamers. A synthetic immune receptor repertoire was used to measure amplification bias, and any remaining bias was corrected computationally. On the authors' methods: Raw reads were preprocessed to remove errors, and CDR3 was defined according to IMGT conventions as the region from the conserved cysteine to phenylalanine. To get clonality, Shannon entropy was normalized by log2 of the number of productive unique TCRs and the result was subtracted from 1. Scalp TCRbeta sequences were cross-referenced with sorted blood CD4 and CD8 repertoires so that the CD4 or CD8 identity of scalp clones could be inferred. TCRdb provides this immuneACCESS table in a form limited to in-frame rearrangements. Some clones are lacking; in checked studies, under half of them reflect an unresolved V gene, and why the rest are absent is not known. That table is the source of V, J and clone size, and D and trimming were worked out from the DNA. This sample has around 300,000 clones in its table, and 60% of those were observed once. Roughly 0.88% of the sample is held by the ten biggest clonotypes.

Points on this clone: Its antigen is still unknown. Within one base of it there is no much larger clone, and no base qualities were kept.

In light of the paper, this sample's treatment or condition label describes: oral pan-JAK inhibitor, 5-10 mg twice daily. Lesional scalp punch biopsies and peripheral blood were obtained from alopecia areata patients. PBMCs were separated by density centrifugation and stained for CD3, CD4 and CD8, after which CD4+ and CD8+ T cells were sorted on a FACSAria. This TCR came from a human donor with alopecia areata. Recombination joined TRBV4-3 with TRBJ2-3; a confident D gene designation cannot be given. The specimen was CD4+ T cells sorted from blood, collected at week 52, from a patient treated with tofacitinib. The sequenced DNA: TGCGCCAGCAGCCAAAACTTGGGGGATACGCAGTATTTT. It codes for CASSQNLGDTQYF.